These 3 T cell receptor beta chains originate from one sample sequenced in a study of blood T cell repertoires in COVID-19. Clones were sequenced by immunoSEQ multiplex PCR, and TCRdb holds only the in-frame ones, with some missing. The top ten hold 6.9% of the sample, which has approximately 190,000 clones, 80% seen once. Material for sequencing was peripheral blood. These receptors were taken from a man aged 55 to 70 with acute or convalescent COVID-19.

This clone was seen just once. The V call is TRBV25-1, the J call TRBJ2-1, with D possibly being TRBD1 (6 bases). This CDR3 has 14 residues. The ends were cut back, 4 bases at V and 5 bases at J, with 12 bases in the middle. Germline CDR1 reads MGHDK; CDR2 reads SYGVNS. The CDR3 is CASSAGTPHNEQFF. In DNA, the CDR3 is TGTGCCAGCAGTGCCGGGACACCCCACAATGAGCAGTTCTTC.

This clone was counted a few times. The chain is built from TRBV9 and TRBJ1-4; D is ambiguous. The CDR3 is 13 residues long. Germline V gene sequence: CDR1 SGDLS, CDR2 YYNGEE. V was trimmed by 3 bases and J by 2 bases, leaving 5 bases between them. The CDR3 protein is CASSARTNEKLFF. CDR3 bases: TGTGCCAGCAGCGCCAGGACTAATGAAAAACTGTTTTTT.

Written as DNA, the CDR3 is TGCGCCAGCAGTCAAATCGGGTATGTGAGAGCGCCACCGGACACTGAAGCTTTCTTT. Its translation is CASSQIGYVRAPPDTEAFF. The genes are TRBV23-1 and TRBJ1-1; D gene ambiguous. TRBV23-1 is an open reading frame whose function is uncertain. With 2 bases removed from V and 3 bases from J, the gap between germline ends came to 25 bases. This CDR3 has 19 amino acids.